This is a list of T cell receptor beta chains from one sample in a study of identical twins. TCRdb passed the 5' RACE reads through MiXCR, listing each CDR3 protein once. The table shows 1.5 million to 2 million distinct CDR3 sequences, with 25% to 35% occurring only once. The specimen sequenced was cord blood. Receptor source: a newborn girl in good health. CDR3s include the opening cysteine and the closing phenylalanine or tryptophan. D genes are given only for firm matches. Some rows mark clone size as missing; the rest say once, few, many or name a class of expanded clone.

>TRBV27|TRBD2|TRBJ2-3|.
TGTGCCAGCAGTTTTGCAGTACTAGCGGGAACAGATACGCAGTATTTT
CASSFAVLAGTDTQYF
>TRBV20-1|.|TRBJ1-5|few
TGCAGTGCTAGGGGGTGGCAGGGTTTGGGTCAGCCCCAGCATTTT
CSARGWQGLGQPQHF
>TRBV11-2|.|TRBJ2-5|few
TGTGCCAGCAGCTTAGATTGGGCAGCCGGGACCCAGTACTTC
CASSLDWAAGTQYF
>TRBV12-3/TRBV12-4|.|TRBJ1-5|.
TGTGCCAGCAGTTTAGGCAGGGCCCTCGATCAGCCCCAGCATTTT
CASSLGRALDQPQHF
>TRBV2|.|TRBJ2-7|few
TGTGCCAGCGGTTTAACGACCTACGAGCAGTACTTC
CASGLTTYEQYF
>TRBV6-5|.|TRBJ2-1|.
TGTGCCAGCAGTTACTCGACGGGGGCTGAGCAGTTCTTC
CASSYSTGAEQFF
>TRBV11-2|TRBD1|TRBJ1-1|.
TGTGCCAGCAGGGACGGACAGGGAAACACTGAAGCTTTCTTT
CASRDGQGNTEAFF
>TRBV6-6|TRBD2|TRBJ2-3|.
TGTGCCAGCAGCTGGACTAGCGGGGGGAGAGATACGCAGTATTTT
CASSWTSGGRDTQYF
>TRBV6-5|.|TRBJ2-1|once
TGTGCCAGCAGTTACGATAGGGGAGCGGGCTCCTACAATGAGCAGTTCTTC
CASSYDRGAGSYNEQFF
>TRBV10-3|TRBD1|TRBJ2-2|.
TGTGCCATCAGAGGGACAGGGGGCGCGAACACCGGGGAGCTGTTTTTT
CAIRGTGGANTGELFF
>TRBV20-1|TRBD1|TRBJ1-2|.
TGCAGTGCTAGAGATTCCTTGACAGGGGTTGGCTACACCTTC
CSARDSLTGVGYTF
>TRBV12-3/TRBV12-4|TRBD2|TRBJ2-3|.
TGTGCCAGCAGTTTACCCCGCGGGGGATTGGCTAGCGGGAGGGTTGGAACAGATACGCAGTATTTT
CASSLPRGGLASGRVGTDTQYF
>TRBV10-2|.|TRBJ2-2|.
TGCGCCAGCGGAGGGGCGGGGACAGAGAGAACCGGGGAGCTGTTTTTT
CASGGAGTERTGELFF
>TRBV27|.|TRBJ2-3|few
TGTGCCAGCAGTTTATACCCTGACGCAGATACGCAGTATTTT
CASSLYPDADTQYF
>TRBV10-3|.|TRBJ1-6|.
TGTGCCATCAGTGAGGTACAGTACGTCACCCTCCACTTT
CAISEVQYVTLHF
>TRBV6-2/TRBV6-3|TRBD1|TRBJ1-5|many
TGTGCCAGCAGGACAGGGAATCAGCCCCAGCATTTT
CASRTGNQPQHF
>TRBV5-1|TRBD2|TRBJ2-3|.
TGCGCCAGCAGCCGACTGGGCGGGAGTCGCACAGGTACGCAGTATTTT
CASSRLGGSRTGTQYF
>TRBV24-1|.|TRBJ2-3|few
TGTGCCACCAGTGAGCTGGATTCAGATACGCAGTATTTT
CATSELDSDTQYF
>TRBV29-1|.|TRBJ1-2|few
TGCAGCGTTGAAAGGGAAGGGGGAGATAACTATGGCTACACCTTC
CSVEREGGDNYGYTF
>TRBV5-1|.|TRBJ2-3|.
TGCGCCAGCCAACAGGCCTCAGATACGCAGTATTTT
CASQQASDTQYF
>TRBV20-1|.|TRBJ1-2|.
TGCAGTGCTAGAGATGGCGGGGCACTGGGTAGGGGCTACACCTTC
CSARDGGALGRGYTF
>TRBV6-5|.|TRBJ1-6|.
TGTGCCAGCAGTTACGGCGTTTACGGGGGTAATTCACCCCTCCACTTT
CASSYGVYGGNSPLHF
>TRBV5-1|.|TRBJ2-7|many
TGCGCCAGCAGCTCGACAACAGGACATTACGAGCAGTACTTC
CASSSTTGHYEQYF
>TRBV10-3|.|TRBJ2-2|.
TGTGCCATCAGGCTCCGCCTAAACACCGGGGAGCTGTTTTTT
CAIRLRLNTGELFF
>TRBV20-1|TRBD2|TRBJ2-1|.
TGCAGTGCTAGAGGGGCTAGCGGGAGTTCGTATGAGCAGTTCTTC
CSARGASGSSYEQFF
>TRBV3-1|.|TRBJ1-4|.
TGTGCCAGCAGCCAAGATGGGACGGCGATTAATGAAAAACTGTTTTTT
CASSQDGTAINEKLFF
>TRBV3-1|.|TRBJ2-5|.
TGTGCCAGCAGCCAAGTGATTAGCCCGCAAGAGACCCAGTACTTC
CASSQVISPQETQYF
>TRBV28|.|TRBJ1-1|.
TGTGCCAGCATCCCGCAAACGGGGACGGCCACTGAAGCTTTCTTT
CASIPQTGTATEAFF
>TRBV20-1|.|TRBJ2-3|.
TGCAGTGCCCTACTAGGGGCAGATACGCAGTATTTT
CSALLGADTQYF
>TRBV7-2|.|TRBJ2-5|.
TGTGCCAGCAGCTTCTCCCGGTACCAAGAGACCCAGTACTTC
CASSFSRYQETQYF
>TRBV11-2|TRBD2|TRBJ2-1|.
TGTGCCAGCAGCTTAGATGGGTGGCGGGAGGACTCCTACAATGAGCAGTTCTTC
CASSLDGWREDSYNEQFF
>TRBV5-5|TRBD1|TRBJ2-7|.
TGTGCCAGCAGCTTGGCCCTTCTAGTGAGGGGGCCGTACGAGCAGTACTTC
CASSLALLVRGPYEQYF
>TRBV29-1|.|TRBJ2-2|.
TGCAGCGTTGAAAAGGCAACTGGGGAGCTGTTTTTT
CSVEKATGELFF
>TRBV4-2|TRBD2|TRBJ2-1|.
TGTGCCAGCAGCCAAGATCGGGGGACTAGCGGGGGGACGAAGGTTGAGACCCAGTTCTTC
CASSQDRGTSGGTKVETQFF
>TRBV27|.|TRBJ2-7|many
TGTGCCAGCAGTCCGGACTACAATGAGCAGTACTTC
CASSPDYNEQYF
>TRBV24-1|.|TRBJ1-2|.
TGTGCCACCAGTGATTTCGTGGGTGGCTACACCTTC
CATSDFVGGYTF
>TRBV2|.|TRBJ2-3|few
TGTGCCAGCGGCCCGTCAGTAACAGATACGCAGTATTTT
CASGPSVTDTQYF
>TRBV20-1|TRBD2|TRBJ2-5|few
TGCAGTGCTCGCGGGACTAGCGGCACTTATGAACAAGAGACCCAGTACTTC
CSARGTSGTYEQETQYF
>TRBV5-8|TRBD2|TRBJ2-3|.
TGTGCCAGCACCACGCGGACTAGCAGTGCAGATACGCAGTATTTT
CASTTRTSSADTQYF
>TRBV28|.|TRBJ2-5|many
TGTGCCGTCCGGCTAAGAGAGGTAGAGCAGTACTTC
CAVRLREVEQYF
>TRBV12-3/TRBV12-4|.|TRBJ2-1|many
TGTGCCAGCAGTTTAGCGCGGCATAATGAGCAGTTCTTC
CASSLARHNEQFF
>TRBV27|.|TRBJ2-7|few
TGTGCCAGCAGTTTATCAGGGCGACGCGAGCAGTACTTC
CASSLSGRREQYF